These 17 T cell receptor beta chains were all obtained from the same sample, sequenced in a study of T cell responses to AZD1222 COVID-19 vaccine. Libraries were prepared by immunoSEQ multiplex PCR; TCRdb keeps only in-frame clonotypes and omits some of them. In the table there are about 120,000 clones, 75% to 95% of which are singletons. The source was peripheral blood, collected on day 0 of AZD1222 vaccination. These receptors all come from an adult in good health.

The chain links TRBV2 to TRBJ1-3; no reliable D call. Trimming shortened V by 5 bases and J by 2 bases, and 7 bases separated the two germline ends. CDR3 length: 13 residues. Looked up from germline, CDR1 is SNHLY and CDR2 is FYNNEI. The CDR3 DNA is TGTGCCAGCAGTTACCAAGCTGGAAACACCATATATTTT. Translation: CASSYQAGNTIYF. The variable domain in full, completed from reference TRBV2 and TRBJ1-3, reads EPEVTQTPSHQVTQMGQEVILRCVPISNHLYFYWYRQILGQKVEFLVSFYNNEISEKSEIFDDQFSVERPDGSNFTLKIRSTKLEDSAMYFCASSYQAGNTIYFGEGSWLTVV.

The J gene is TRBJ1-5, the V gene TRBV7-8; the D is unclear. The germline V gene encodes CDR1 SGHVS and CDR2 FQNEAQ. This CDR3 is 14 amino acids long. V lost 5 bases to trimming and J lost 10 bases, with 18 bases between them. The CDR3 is CASSGQTIPSPQHF. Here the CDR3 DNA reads TGTGCCAGCAGCGGCCAAACGATCCCTTCCCCCCAGCATTTT.

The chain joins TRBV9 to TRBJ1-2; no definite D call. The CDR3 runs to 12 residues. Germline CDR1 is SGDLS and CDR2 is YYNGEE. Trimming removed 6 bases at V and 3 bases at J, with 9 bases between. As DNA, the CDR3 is TGTGCCAGCACAAGGGATTACTATGGCTACACCTTC. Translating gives CASTRDYYGYTF.

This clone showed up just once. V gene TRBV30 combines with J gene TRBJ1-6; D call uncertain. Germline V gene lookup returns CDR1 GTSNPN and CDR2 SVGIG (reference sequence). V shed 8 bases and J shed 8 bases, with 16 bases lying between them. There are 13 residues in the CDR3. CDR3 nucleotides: TGTGCCGTACGGACGGACGGATATTCACCCCTCCACTTT. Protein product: CAVRTDGYSPLHF.

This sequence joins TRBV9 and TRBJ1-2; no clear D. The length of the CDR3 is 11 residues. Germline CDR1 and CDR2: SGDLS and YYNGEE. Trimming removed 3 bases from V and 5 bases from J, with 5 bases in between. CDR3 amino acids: CASSAGYGYTF. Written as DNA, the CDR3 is TGTGCCAGCAGCGCCGGGTATGGCTACACCTTC. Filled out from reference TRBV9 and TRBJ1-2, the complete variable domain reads DSGVTQTPKHLITATGQRVTLRCSPRSGDLSVYWYQQSLDQGLQFLIQYYNGEERAKGNILERFSAQQFPDLHSELNLSSLELGDSALYFCASSAGYGYTFGSGTRLTVV.

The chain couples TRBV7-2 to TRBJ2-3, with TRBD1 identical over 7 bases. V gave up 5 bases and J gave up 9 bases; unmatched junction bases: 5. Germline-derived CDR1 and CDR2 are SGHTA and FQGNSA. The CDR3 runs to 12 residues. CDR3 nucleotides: TGTGCCAGCAGCCGGACAGGAAAAACGCAGTATTTT. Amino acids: CASSRTGKTQYF.

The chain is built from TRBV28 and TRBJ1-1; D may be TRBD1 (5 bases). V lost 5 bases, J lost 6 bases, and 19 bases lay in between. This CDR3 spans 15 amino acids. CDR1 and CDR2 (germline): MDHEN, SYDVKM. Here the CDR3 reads CASSQTALSGAEAFF. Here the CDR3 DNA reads TGTGCCAGCAGTCAAACCGCCCTCTCGGGGGCTGAAGCTTTCTTT.

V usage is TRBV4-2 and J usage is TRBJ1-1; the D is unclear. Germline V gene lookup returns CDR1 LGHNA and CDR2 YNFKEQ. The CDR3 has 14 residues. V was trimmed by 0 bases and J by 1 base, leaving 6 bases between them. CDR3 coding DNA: TGTGCCAGCAGCCAAGACGCGGGGAACACTGAAGCTTTCTTT. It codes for CASSQDAGNTEAFF.

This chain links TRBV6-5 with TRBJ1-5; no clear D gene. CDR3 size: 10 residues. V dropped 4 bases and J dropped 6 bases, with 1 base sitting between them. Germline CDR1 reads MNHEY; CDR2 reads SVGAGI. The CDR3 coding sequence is TGTGCCAGCAGTTTTCAGCCCCAGCATTTT. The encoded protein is CASSFQPQHF.

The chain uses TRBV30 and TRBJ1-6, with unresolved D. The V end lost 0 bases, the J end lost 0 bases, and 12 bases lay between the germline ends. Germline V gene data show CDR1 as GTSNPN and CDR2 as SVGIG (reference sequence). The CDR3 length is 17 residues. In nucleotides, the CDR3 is TGTGCCTGGAGTGTATTTATCCTAAGCTCCTATAATTCACCCCTCCACTTT. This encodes CAWSVFILSSYNSPLHF.

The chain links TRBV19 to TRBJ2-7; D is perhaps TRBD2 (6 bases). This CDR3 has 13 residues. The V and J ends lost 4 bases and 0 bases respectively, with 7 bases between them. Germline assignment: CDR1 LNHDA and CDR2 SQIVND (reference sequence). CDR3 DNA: TGTGCCAGTAGTACGGGGGACTCCTACGAGCAGTACTTC. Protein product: CASSTGDSYEQYF.

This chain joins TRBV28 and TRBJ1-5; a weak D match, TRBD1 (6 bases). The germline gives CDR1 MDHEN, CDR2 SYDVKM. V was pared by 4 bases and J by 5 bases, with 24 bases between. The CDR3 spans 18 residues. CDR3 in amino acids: CASSSTSALDRSHQPQHF. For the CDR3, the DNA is TGTGCCAGCAGTTCCACTTCCGCGCTCGACAGGAGCCATCAGCCCCAGCATTTT.

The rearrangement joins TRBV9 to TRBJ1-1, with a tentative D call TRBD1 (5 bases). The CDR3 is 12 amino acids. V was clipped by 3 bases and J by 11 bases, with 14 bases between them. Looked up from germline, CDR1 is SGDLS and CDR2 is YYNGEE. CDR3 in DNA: TGTGCCAGCAGCGCCCCCCAGGGTGGGGCTTTCTTT. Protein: CASSAPQGGAFF. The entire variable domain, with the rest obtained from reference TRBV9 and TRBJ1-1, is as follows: DSGVTQTPKHLITATGQRVTLRCSPRSGDLSVYWYQQSLDQGLQFLIQYYNGEERAKGNILERFSAQQFPDLHSELNLSSLELGDSALYFCASSAPQGGAFFGQGTRLTVV.

The CDR3 nucleotides read TGTGCCAGTAGTGTCCCTCGGGCCCTATCCTATGGCTACACCTTC. Translating gives CASSVPRALSYGYTF. The chain employs TRBV19 and TRBJ1-2, with no clear D. This CDR3 is built from 15 residues. The V end was cut by 5 bases, the J end by 4 bases, with 17 bases between. The germline V gene has CDR1 LNHDA and CDR2 SQIVND (reference sequence).

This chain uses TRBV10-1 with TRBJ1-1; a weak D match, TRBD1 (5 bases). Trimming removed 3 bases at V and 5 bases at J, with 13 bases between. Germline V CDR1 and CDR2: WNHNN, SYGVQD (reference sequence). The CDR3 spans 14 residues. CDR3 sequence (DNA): TGCGCCAGCAGTGAAGTTCAGGGAGGGACTGAAGCTTTCTTT. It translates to CASSEVQGGTEAFF.

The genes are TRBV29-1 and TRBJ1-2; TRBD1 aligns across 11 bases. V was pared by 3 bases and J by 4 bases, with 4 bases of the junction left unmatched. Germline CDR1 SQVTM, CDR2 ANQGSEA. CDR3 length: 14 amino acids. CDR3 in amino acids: CSVDGTGGFYGYTF. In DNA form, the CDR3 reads TGCAGCGTTGACGGGACAGGGGGATTCTATGGCTACACCTTC.

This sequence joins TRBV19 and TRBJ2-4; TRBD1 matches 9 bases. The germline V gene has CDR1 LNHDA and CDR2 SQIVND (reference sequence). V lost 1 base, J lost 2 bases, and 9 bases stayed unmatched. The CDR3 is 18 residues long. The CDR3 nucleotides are TGTGCCAGTAGTATAGTAACAGGGGGCGCTTCGACCAAAAACATTCAGTACTTC. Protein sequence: CASSIVTGGASTKNIQYF.